Listed here are 12 T cell receptor beta chains from one sample, sequenced in a study of spatial heterogeneity in lung cancer. Notes on the study in general: Mutation tallies in tumors tracked expanded intratumoral alpha and beta TCR counts.

From the 5' RACE reads, TCRdb called clonotypes with MiXCR, one entry per CDR3 protein. The sample has roughly 4,000 distinct CDR3 sequences, 15% seen once. Indicated time point: sample taken at primary tumor resection. For these TCRs, the target antigens are not known. The sequencing used lung tumor tissue, collected at surgery. The source of these receptors is a female donor with early-stage non-small cell lung cancer.

This clonotype has ten or more counts. As an off-target read in a library built for alpha chains, this beta chain has a frequency of little significance. This chain joins TRBV6-5 and TRBJ2-7, with TRBD1 identical over 12 bases. The germline CDR1 and CDR2 sequences are MNHEY and SVGAGI. The CDR3 has 13 amino acids. With V trimmed by 5 bases and J by 10 bases, 6 bases remained unmatched. The CDR3 spells CASSRDRGLLQYF. The CDR3 bases are TGTGCCAGCAGTCGGGACAGGGGGCTCCTTCAGTACTTC.

As for this clonotype: This beta chain is off target for a library built for alpha chains, so its abundance means little. This chain joins TRBV20-1 and TRBJ2-2; the D is unclear. V lost 0 bases and J lost 4, with 12 bases in between. This CDR3 has 15 amino acids. The V gene's germline CDR1 is DFQATT and CDR2 SNEGSKA (reference sequence). The CDR3 sequence: CSAREILFPTGELFF. The CDR3, as DNA: TGCAGTGCTAGAGAGATCCTTTTCCCCACCGGGGAGCTGTTTTTT.

Sample share makes this clonotype medium-sized (0.01 to 0.1%). A library made for alpha chains picked up this beta chain off target, so its size means little. J is TRBJ2-1 and V is TRBV3-1; D gene uncertain. The CDR3 has 12 residues. CDR1 LGHDT and CDR2 YNNKEL come from the germline V gene (reference sequence). Trimming stripped 5 bases from V and 5 bases from J, with 7 bases between. This CDR3 reads CASSRTNNEQFF. The CDR3 DNA is TGTGCCAGCAGCAGGACCAACAATGAGCAGTTCTTC.

By share, this clonotype counts as medium-sized. A library prepared for alpha chains yielded this beta chain as an off-target read; its size is of little meaning. CDR3 bases: TGTGCCAGCAGTCGGACAGACACAGCCAAAAACATTCAGTACTTC. Its protein product is CASSRTDTAKNIQYF. The chain links TRBV11-2 to TRBJ2-4; maybe TRBD1 (6 bases). CDR3 length equals 15 residues. Germline-derived CDR1 and CDR2 are SGHAT and FQNNGV. Trimming removed 6 bases from V and 0 bases from J, with 12 bases in between.

This clonotype was recorded a few times. This beta chain came through as a stray read in a library set up for alpha chains, and its size says little. The chain carries TRBV5-1 and TRBJ2-1; 9 bases match TRBD2. The CDR3 contains 17 residues. V was pared by 4 bases and J by 4 bases, with 12 bases of the junction left unmatched. Germline V gives CDR1 SGHRS, CDR2 YFSETQ. CDR3 DNA: TGCGCCAGCAGCCCCGACCTGGGACTAGCCCAATACAATGAGCAGTTCTTC. This sequence encodes CASSPDLGLAQYNEQFF.

As for this clonotype: The size of this beta chain means little, since it is a stray read in a library made for alpha chains. This chain joins TRBV10-3 and TRBJ1-2, with D possibly matching TRBD1 (6 bases). Trimming removed 4 bases from V and 8 bases from J, with 11 bases in between. The CDR3 totals 12 residues. Germline V lookup: CDR1 ENHRY, CDR2 SYGVKD. CDR3 sequence: CAISAEGEGYTF. The CDR3, as DNA: TGTGCCATCAGTGCGGAGGGGGAGGGCTACACCTTC.

Notes on this clonotype: One junction end does not reproduce the germline sequence, and a read error may be involved. The library was designed around alpha chains, so this beta chain is a stray read whose abundance carries little weight. The rearrangement uses TRBV24-1 and TRBJ1-5, with D possibly TRBD1 on 6 matching bases. The CDR3 totals 14 residues. CDR1 and CDR2 (germline): KGHDR, SFDVKD. In nucleotides, the CDR3 is TGTGCCAACAGTGGACAGCTAAGCGATCAGCCCCAGCATTTT. Residues: CANSGQLSDQPQHF.

At least ten counts were recorded for this clonotype. The size of this beta chain means little, since it is a stray read in a library made for alpha chains. J is TRBJ2-3 and V is TRBV7-2; TRBD1 matches at 7 bases. The CDR3 consists of 16 residues. Germline V gives CDR1 SGHTA, CDR2 FQGNSA. V was pared by 5 bases and J by 2 bases, with 10 bases of the junction left unmatched. The DNA for the CDR3 is TGTGCCAGCAGCCCGGGGACAGTAAGAACCACAGATACGCAGTATTTT. This sequence encodes CASSPGTVRTTDTQYF. Full variable domain (missing parts from reference TRBV7-2 and TRBJ2-3): GAGVSQSPSNKVTEKGKDVELRCDPISGHTALYWYRQSLGQGLEFLIYFQGNSAPDKSGLPSDRFSAERTGGSVSTLTIQRTQQEDSAVYLCASSPGTVRTTDTQYFGPGTRLTVL.

This clonotype ranks as medium-sized. The library was prepared for alpha chains; this beta chain is a stray read, so its frequency means little. The chain combines TRBV6-5 with TRBJ1-6; no firm D call. Germline CDR1 is MNHEY and CDR2 is SVGAGI. V was trimmed by 2 bases and J by 7 bases, leaving 6 bases between them. The CDR3 consists of 13 residues. The CDR3 is CASSYPGNSPLHF. The CDR3 DNA sequence: TGTGCCAGCAGTTACCCAGGCAATTCACCCCTCCACTTT.

By sample fraction, this clonotype is medium-sized. This beta chain lies outside the target of a library built for alpha chains; its clone size means little. The V and J genes are TRBV19 and TRBJ2-1, with 8 positions matching TRBD1. J was trimmed by 5 bases and V by 0 bases; bases with no gene match: 3. Per the germline V gene, CDR1 is LNHDA and CDR2 is SQIVND (reference sequence). The CDR3 loop spans 15 amino acids. CDR3 sequence: CASSIEGRGHNEQFF. The DNA for the CDR3 is TGTGCCAGTAGTATAGAGGGCAGGGGGCACAATGAGCAGTTCTTC.

By share, this clonotype ranks as medium-sized (0.01 to 0.1%). This beta chain is an off-target read within a library intended for alpha chains, so its frequency means little. V usage is TRBV7-2 and J usage is TRBJ1-1; D possibly corresponds to TRBD1 (6 bases). The germline CDR1 and CDR2 sequences are SGHTA and FQGNSA. With 5 bases removed from V and 2 bases from J, the gap between germline ends came to 12 bases. The CDR3 is 14 amino acids. The CDR3 DNA sequence: TGTGCCAGCAGCCTACAGGGTCCCAACACTGAAGCTTTCTTT. It encodes CASSLQGPNTEAFF.

This clonotype was seen ten or more times. Since the library was made to target alpha chains, this beta chain is a stray read and its abundance is not meaningful. The rearrangement joins TRBV30 to TRBJ1-5; D is undetermined. Germline-derived CDR1 and CDR2 are GTSNPN and SVGIG (reference sequence). CDR3 size: 13 residues. V was trimmed by 0 bases and J by 2 bases, leaving 5 bases between them. CDR3 region: CAWSVQGNQPQHF. The CDR3 nucleotides are TGTGCCTGGAGTGTGCAGGGCAATCAGCCCCAGCATTTT. The full variable domain, in which reference TRBV30 and TRBJ1-5 provide the parts outside the CDR3, is SQTIHQWPATLVQPVGSPLSLECTVEGTSNPNLYWYRQAAGRGLQLLFYSVGIGQISSEVPQNLSASRPQDRQFILSSKKLLLSDSGFYLCAWSVQGNQPQHFGDGTRLSIL.